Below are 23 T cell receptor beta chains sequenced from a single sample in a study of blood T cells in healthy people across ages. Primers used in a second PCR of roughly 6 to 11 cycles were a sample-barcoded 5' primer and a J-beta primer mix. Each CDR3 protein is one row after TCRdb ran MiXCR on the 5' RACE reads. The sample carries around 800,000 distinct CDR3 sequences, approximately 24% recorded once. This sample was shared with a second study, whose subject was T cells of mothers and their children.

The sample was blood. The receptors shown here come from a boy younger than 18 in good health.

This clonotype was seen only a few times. CDR3 region: CASSPRVRGGRNEQFF. CDR3 nucleotide sequence: TGTGCCAGCAGCCCGAGGGTTCGGGGGGGACGGAATGAGCAGTTCTTC. The rearrangement uses TRBV7-2 and TRBJ2-1; 8 bases are a match to TRBD2. CDR3 size: 16 residues. Germline V CDR1 and CDR2: SGHTA, FQGNSA. With V trimmed by 5 bases and J by 7 bases, 13 bases remained unmatched.

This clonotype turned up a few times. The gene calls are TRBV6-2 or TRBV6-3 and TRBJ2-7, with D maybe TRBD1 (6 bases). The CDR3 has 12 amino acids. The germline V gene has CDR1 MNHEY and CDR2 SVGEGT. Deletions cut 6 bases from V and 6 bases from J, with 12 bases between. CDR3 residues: CASRETGSEQYF. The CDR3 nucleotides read TGTGCCAGCAGGGAAACAGGGAGCGAGCAGTACTTC.

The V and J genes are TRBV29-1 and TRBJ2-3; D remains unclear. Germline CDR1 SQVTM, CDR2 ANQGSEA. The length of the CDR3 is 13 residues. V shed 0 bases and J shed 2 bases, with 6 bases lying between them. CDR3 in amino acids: CSVEDRVTDTQYF. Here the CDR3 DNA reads TGCAGCGTTGAAGATAGGGTCACAGATACGCAGTATTTT.

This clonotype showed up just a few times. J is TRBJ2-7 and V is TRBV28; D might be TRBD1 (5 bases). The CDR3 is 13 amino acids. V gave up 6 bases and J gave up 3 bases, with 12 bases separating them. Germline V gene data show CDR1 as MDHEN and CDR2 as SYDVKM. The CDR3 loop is CASSHQDNYEQYF. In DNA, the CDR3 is TGTGCCAGCAGCCATCAGGACAACTACGAGCAGTACTTC. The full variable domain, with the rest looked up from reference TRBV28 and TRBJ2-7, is DVKVTQSSRYLVKRTGEKVFLECVQDMDHENMFWYRQDPGLGLRLIYFSYDVKMKEKGDIPEGYSVSREKKERFSLILESASTNQTSMYLCASSHQDNYEQYFGPGTRLTVT.

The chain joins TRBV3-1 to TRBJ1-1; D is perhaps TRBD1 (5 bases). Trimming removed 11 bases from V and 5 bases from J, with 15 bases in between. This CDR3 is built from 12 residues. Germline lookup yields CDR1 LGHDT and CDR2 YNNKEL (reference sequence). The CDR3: CAVRGVSTEAFF. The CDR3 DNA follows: TGTGCCGTCCGGGGCGTGAGTACTGAAGCTTTCTTT.

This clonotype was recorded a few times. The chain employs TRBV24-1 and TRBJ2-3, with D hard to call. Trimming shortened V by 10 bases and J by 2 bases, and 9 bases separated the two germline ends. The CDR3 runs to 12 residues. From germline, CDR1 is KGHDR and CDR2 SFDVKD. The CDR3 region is CATRSYTDTQYF. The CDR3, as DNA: TGTGCCACTCGTTCCTACACAGATACGCAGTATTTT.

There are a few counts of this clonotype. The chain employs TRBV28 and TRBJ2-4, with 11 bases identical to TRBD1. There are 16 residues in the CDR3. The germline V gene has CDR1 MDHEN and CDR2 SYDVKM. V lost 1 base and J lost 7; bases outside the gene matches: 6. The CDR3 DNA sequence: TGTGCCAGCAGTTTATCCATTTGGGACAGGGGGAACATTCAGTACTTC. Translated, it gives CASSLSIWDRGNIQYF.

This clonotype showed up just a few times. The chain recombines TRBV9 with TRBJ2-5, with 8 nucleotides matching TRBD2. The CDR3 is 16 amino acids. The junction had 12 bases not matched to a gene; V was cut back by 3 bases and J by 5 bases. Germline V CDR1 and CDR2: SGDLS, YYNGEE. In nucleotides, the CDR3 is TGTGCCAGCAGCGGCACGATACGCGGGGGGCCCGAGACCCAGTACTTC. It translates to CASSGTIRGGPETQYF.

The CDR3: CASSVRSGLNTEAFF. The CDR3, as DNA: TGTGCCAGCAGCGTAAGGAGCGGGTTGAACACTGAAGCTTTCTTT. The rearrangement joins TRBV7-2 to TRBJ1-1; D unclear. The germline V and J ends were trimmed by 5 bases and 0 bases, with 13 bases remaining between them. This CDR3 region has 15 residues. CDR1 is SGHTA and CDR2 is FQGNSA in the germline V gene.

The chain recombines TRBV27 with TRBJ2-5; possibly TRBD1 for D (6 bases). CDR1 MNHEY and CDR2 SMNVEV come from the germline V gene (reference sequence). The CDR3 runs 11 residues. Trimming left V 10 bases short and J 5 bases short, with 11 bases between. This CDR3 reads CATLRGETQYF. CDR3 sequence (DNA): TGTGCCACCCTGAGGGGGGAGACCCAGTACTTC.

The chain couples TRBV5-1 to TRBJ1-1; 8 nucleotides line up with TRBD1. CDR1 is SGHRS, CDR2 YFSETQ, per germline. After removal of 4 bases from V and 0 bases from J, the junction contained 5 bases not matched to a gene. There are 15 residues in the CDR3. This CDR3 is CASSDYRGMNTEAFF. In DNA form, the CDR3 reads TGCGCCAGCAGCGATTACAGGGGGATGAACACTGAAGCTTTCTTT.

The CDR3 protein is CASSWTSGGQLAKNIQYF. DNA for the CDR3: TGTGCCAGCAGTTGGACTAGCGGGGGACAACTAGCCAAAAACATTCAGTACTTC. The V and J genes are TRBV6-2 or TRBV6-3 and TRBJ2-4, with 13 bases that match TRBD2. This CDR3 comprises 18 residues. Germline CDR1 and CDR2: MNHEY and SVGEGT. V was pared by 4 bases and J by 0 bases, with 6 bases of the junction left unmatched.

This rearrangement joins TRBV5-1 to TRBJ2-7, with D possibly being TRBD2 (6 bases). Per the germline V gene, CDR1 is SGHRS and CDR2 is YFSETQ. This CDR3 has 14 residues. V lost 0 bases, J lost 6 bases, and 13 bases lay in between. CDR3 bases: TGCGCCAGCAGCTTGGATGGAGGGGCCCGCGAGCAGTACTTC. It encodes CASSLDGGAREQYF.

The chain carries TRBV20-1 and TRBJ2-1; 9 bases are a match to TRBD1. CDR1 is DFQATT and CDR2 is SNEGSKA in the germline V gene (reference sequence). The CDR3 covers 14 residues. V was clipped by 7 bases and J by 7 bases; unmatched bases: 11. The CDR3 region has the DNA TGCAGTGTCCCGCGACACAGGGGGCAGAATGAGCAGTTCTTC. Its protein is CSVPRHRGQNEQFF.

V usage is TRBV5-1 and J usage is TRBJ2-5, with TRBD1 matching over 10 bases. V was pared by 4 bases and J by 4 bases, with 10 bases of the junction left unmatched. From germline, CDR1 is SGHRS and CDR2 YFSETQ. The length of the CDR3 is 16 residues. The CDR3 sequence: CASSRTPGQGGETQYF. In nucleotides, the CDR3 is TGCGCCAGCAGCAGGACCCCCGGACAGGGGGGAGAGACCCAGTACTTC.

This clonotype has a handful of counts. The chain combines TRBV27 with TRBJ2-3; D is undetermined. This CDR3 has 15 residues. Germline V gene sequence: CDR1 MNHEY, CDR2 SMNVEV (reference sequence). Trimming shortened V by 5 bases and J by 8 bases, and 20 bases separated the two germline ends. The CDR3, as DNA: TGTGCCAGCAGTCCAGTTTACAGATCCACGGCTACGCAGTATTTT. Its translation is CASSPVYRSTATQYF.

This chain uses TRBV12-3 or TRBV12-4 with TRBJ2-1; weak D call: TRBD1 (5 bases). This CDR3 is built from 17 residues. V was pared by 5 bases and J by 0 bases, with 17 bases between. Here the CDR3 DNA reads TGTGCCAGCAGTGCGAACACCAGGACATTCTCCTACAATGAGCAGTTCTTC. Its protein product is CASSANTRTFSYNEQFF.

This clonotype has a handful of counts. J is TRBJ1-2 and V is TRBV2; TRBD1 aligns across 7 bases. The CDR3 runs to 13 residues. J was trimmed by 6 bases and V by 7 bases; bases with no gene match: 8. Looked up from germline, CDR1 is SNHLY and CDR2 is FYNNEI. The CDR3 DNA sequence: TGTGCCAGCAATAGACAGGGTCGTGATGGCTACACCTTC. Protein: CASNRQGRDGYTF. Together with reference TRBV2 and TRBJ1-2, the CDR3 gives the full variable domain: EPEVTQTPSHQVTQMGQEVILRCVPISNHLYFYWYRQILGQKVEFLVSFYNNEISEKSEIFDDQFSVERPDGSNFTLKIRSTKLEDSAMYFCASNRQGRDGYTFGSGTRLTVV.

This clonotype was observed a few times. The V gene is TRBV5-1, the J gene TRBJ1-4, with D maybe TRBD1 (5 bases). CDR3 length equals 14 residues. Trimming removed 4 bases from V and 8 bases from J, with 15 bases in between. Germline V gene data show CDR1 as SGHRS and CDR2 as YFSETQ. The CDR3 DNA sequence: TGCGCCAGCAGCCCCCGGGACGGTAAAGAAAAACTGTTTTTT. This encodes CASSPRDGKEKLFF.

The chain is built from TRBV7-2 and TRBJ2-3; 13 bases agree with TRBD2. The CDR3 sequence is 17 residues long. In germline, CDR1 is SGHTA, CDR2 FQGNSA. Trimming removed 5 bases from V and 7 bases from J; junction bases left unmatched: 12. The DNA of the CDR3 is TGTGCCAGCAGCGACCCAGGGGGACTAGCGGGGACACATACGCAGTATTTT. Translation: CASSDPGGLAGTHTQYF.

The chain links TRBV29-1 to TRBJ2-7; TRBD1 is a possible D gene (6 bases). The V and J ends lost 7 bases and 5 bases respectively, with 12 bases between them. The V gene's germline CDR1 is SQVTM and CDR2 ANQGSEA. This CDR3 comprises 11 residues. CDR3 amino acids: CSGQQGHEQYF. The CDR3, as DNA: TGCAGCGGGCAACAGGGCCACGAGCAGTACTTC.

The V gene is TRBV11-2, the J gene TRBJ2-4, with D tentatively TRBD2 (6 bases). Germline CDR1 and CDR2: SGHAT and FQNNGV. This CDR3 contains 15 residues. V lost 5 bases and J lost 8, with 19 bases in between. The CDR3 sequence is CASSRPGSEGYIQYF. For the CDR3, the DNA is TGTGCCAGCAGCCGTCCCGGGTCGGAGGGATACATTCAGTACTTC.

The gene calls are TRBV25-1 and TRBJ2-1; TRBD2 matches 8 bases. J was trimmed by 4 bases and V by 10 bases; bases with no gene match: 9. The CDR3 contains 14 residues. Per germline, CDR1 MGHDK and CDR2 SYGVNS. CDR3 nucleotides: TGTGCCACCCAAGGGAGCGGGGGTTACAATGAGCAGTTCTTC. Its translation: CATQGSGGYNEQFF.